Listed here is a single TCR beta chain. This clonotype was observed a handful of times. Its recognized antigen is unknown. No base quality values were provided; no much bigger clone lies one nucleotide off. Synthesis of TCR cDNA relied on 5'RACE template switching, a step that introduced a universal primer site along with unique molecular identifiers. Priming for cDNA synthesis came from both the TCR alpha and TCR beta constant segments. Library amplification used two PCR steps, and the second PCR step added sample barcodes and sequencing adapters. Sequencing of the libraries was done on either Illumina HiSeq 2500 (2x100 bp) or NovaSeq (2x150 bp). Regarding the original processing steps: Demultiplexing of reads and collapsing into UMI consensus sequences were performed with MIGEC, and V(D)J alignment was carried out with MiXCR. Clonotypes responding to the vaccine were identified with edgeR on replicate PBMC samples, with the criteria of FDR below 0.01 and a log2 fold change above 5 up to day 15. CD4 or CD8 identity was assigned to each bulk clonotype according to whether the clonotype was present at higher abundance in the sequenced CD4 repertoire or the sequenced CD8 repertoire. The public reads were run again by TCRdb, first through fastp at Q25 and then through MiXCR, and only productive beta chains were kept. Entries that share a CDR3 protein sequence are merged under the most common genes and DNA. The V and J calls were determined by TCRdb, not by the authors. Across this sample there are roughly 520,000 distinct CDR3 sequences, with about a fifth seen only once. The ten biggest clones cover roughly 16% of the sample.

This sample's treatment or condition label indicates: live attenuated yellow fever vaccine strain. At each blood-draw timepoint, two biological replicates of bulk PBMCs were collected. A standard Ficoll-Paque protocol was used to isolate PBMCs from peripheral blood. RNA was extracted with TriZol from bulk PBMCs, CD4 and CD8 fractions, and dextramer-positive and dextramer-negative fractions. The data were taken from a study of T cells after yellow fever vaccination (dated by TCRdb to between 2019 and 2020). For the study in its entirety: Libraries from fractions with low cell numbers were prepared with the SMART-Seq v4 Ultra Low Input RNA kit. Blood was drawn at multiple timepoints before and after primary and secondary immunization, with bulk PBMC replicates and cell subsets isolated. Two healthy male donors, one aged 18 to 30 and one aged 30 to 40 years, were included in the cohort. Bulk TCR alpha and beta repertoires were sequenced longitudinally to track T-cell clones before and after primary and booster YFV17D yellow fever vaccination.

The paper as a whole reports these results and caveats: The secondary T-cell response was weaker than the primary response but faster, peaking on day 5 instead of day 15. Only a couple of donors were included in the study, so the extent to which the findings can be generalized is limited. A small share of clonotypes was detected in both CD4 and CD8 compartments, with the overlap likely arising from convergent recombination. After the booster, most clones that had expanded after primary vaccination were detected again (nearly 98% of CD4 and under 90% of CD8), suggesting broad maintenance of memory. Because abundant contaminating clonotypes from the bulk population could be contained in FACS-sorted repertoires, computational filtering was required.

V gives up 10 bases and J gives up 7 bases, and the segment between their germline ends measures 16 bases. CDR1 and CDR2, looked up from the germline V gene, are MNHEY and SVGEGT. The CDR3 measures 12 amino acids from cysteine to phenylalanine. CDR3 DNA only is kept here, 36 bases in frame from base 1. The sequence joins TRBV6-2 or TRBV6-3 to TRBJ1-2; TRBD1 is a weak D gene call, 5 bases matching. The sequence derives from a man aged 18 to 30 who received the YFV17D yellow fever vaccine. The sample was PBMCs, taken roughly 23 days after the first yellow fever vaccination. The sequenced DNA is TGTGCCACCCACTTGGGCAGGGCTGGCTACACCTTC. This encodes CATHLGRAGYTF.